The sequence of this T cell receptor beta chain was determined in a study of CD8+CD57+ T cells in acquired aplastic anemia. The wider study: Sorted CD4+ and CD8+ cells gave an average of around 3.1 ug of DNA.

The CDR3 runs 14 residues. Germline V gene lookup returns CDR1 SGHTA and CDR2 FQGNSA. V lost 6 bases and J lost 0; bases outside the gene matches: 4. For CDR3 and TCR beta VDJ profiling, genomic DNA was the template used. TCRdb reprocessed the reads with MiXCR, giving one entry per CDR3 protein. Found here are 150,000 to 200,000 distinct CDR3 sequences, 71% of them singletons; the top ten hold around 45%. The sequenced patients had an expansion of CD8+CD57+ cells seen by flow cytometry. Patients had undergone no therapy by the time their blood was sampled. Sequencing was performed on sorted CD4+, CD8+, or CD8+CD57+ T cells (not recorded which) from PBMCs. The TCR sequence derives from a human donor with aplastic anemia. The V gene is TRBV7-2, the J gene TRBJ2-7; 8 bases map to TRBD2. CDR3 DNA: TGTGCCAGCAGTCCCACTAGCGGCTCCTACGAGCAGTACTTC. Residues: CASSPTSGSYEQYF.